The source of this TCR beta chain is a study of ipilimumab plus nivolumab after autologous stem cell transplantation (dated by TCRdb to the early 2020s). Context from the whole study: A median of roughly five ipilimumab doses and about eight nivolumab doses was received by trial patients. Patients undergoing autologous transplant for high-risk diffuse large B cell lymphoma, mature T cell lymphoma, or multiple myeloma were enrolled in the trial. The intent-to-treat population of the trial consisted of roughly 38 patients. Primary refractory and relapsed disease were included in the DLBCL cohort, with 18-month progression-free survival of roughly 89% and 26%, respectively.

Here is what the overall study found, with its caveats: The authors stated that profiles of the T cell receptor repertoire, regulatory T cell phenotype and gut microbiota provided a biologic rationale for studying this approach further. Combined checkpoint inhibition as post-transplant consolidation was concluded by the authors to appear tolerable.

Checkpoint therapy was initiated 14 to 28 days after autologous transplant, and ipilimumab was administered at 1 mg/kg intravenously on day 1 of selected weeks. Nivolumab was administered at 3 mg/kg intravenously on day 1 of weeks 1, 4, 7, 10, and every two weeks through week 26. This Phase Ib clinical trial tested ipilimumab plus nivolumab, a combined checkpoint inhibition, as consolidation after autologous stem cell transplantation. CDR1 and CDR2, per the germline V gene, are MRHNA and SNTAGT. The germline V end is reduced by 8 bases and the J end by 7 bases; junction bases left unmatched: 21. From cysteine to phenylalanine, the CDR3 is 18 amino acids long. This entry keeps only the CDR3 DNA: 54 bases, framed from base 1. Of note for this clone: Its antigen is not yet known. There are no base qualities to consult, and no much larger clone falls within one base.

Library construction relied on the immunoSEQ multiplex PCR assay. As stored in TCRdb, this immuneACCESS dataset retains in-frame rearrangements with V and J assigned. A fraction of the clones does not appear; measured against another copy, unresolved V genes explain less than half of the discrepancy, and the remainder lacks a known reason. This sample lists around 15,000 clones; 80% to 90% were detected once. Jointly, the top ten make up around 20% of the sample. This specimen consisted of PBMCs, obtained in a trial of ipilimumab plus nivolumab as post-transplant consolidation. The rearrangement joined TRBV6-4 to TRBJ2-1; TRBD2 agrees with 9 junctional bases. The sequence came from a male donor with diffuse large B-cell lymphoma. The CDR3 region reads CASPEWRWVAGVGNEQFF. The sequence in DNA is TGTGCCAGCCCTGAATGGCGTTGGGTAGCGGGAGTAGGGAATGAGCAGTTCTTC.